This T cell receptor beta chain was found in a study of T cells in Graves' hyperthyroidism and ophthalmopathy. V shed 4 bases, J shed 5 bases, and the junction held 13 bases outside the gene matches. The CDR3 is made up of 18 amino acids. CDR1 SGDLS and CDR2 YYNGEE come from the germline V gene. Amplification of TCR beta CDR3 regions used RNA as the template. HTBI primers were used for first-round RT-PCR of the TCR CDR3. One entry per CDR3 protein, called by TCRdb with MiXCR from the multiplex PCR reads. The data show 360,000 or so distinct CDR3 sequences, about a sixth seen once. Material for sequencing was blood. The rearrangement uses TRBV9 and TRBJ2-5; TRBD2 matches at 14 bases. The source is a woman aged 40 to 50 with Graves' ophthalmopathy. CDR3 amino acids: CASSPAGTSGRGRETQYF. CDR3 nucleotides: TGTGCCAGCAGCCCGGCGGGGACTAGCGGGAGAGGAAGGGAGACCCAGTACTTC. The full variable domain, rest sourced from reference TRBV9 and TRBJ2-5, is DSGVTQTPKHLITATGQRVTLRCSPRSGDLSVYWYQQSLDQGLQFLIQYYNGEERAKGNILERFSAQQFPDLHSELNLSSLELGDSALYFCASSPAGTSGRGRETQYFGPGTRLLVL.